This T cell receptor (beta chain) was obtained from a study of OX40 agonist ivuxolimab in advanced cancers. Repertoires were generated with immunoSEQ multiplex PCR, while TCRdb's copy carries only in-frame clones and drops some. The repertoire holds about 81,000 clones, with 75% to 90% as singletons. Trimming stripped 2 bases from V and 0 bases from J, with 11 bases between. CDR1 and CDR2 (germline): MNHEY, SVGAGI. The CDR3 is made up of 15 amino acids. The chain is built from TRBV6-5 and TRBJ2-7; TRBD1 or TRBD2 may be the D gene (5 bases each). This clonotype was sampled from an adult with an advanced solid tumor such as melanoma, head and neck, liver or kidney cancer. The source material was CD4+ or CD8+ T cells sorted from blood, sampled in a trial of the OX40 agonist ivuxolimab. This CDR3 is CASSYDPGSSYEQYF. Here the CDR3 DNA reads TGTGCCAGCAGTTACGACCCAGGGAGCTCCTACGAGCAGTACTTC.